This T cell receptor beta chain is from a study of blood T cell repertoires in COVID-19. Data came from immunoSEQ multiplex PCR; TCRdb stores just in-frame clones and leaves some out. The repertoire has about 150,000 clones, under 90% of them found once; the top ten carry over 2%. Germline assignment: CDR1 MNHNS and CDR2 SASEGT. The V segment lost 2 bases and the J segment 1 base; nucleotides outside the gene matches: 2. The CDR3 has 14 residues. This sequence was found in an elderly woman with acute or convalescent COVID-19. Sequenced sample: peripheral blood. The rearrangement links TRBV6-1 to TRBJ2-7; 7 nucleotides align to TRBD1. CDR3 loop: CASSETGASYEQYF. The CDR3, as DNA: TGTGCCAGCAGTGAAACAGGGGCTTCCTACGAGCAGTACTTC.